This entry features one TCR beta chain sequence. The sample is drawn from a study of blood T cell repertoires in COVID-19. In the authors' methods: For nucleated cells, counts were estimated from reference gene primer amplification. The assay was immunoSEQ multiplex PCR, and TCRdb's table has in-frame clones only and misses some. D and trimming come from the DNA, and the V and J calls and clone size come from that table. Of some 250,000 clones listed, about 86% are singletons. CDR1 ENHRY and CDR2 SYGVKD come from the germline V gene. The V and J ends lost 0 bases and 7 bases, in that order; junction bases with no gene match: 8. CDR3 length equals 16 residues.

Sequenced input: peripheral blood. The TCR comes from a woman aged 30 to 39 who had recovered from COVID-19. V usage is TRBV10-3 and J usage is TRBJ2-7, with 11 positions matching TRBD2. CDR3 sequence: CAISESGTSGLGEQYF. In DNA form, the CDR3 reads TGTGCCATCAGTGAGTCCGGGACTAGCGGCTTGGGGGAGCAGTACTTC.